These T cell receptor beta chains were read from a single sample in a study of blood T cell repertoires in COVID-19. Sequencing was performed with immunoSEQ multiplex PCR; in TCRdb, only in-frame clones are kept and a portion is missing. The repertoire includes 110,000 to 150,000 clones, 80% of them detected once, and approximately 3.4% sits in the top ten. Input material: peripheral blood. All receptors come from a man in his 70s who had recovered from COVID-19. The CDR3 runs from the conserved cysteine through the conserved F or W. The D gene is left open where the match is weak. Only some rows state a clone size, as once, few, many or a class for expanded clones.

V gene,D gene,J gene,clone size,CDR3 protein,CDR3 DNA
TRBV9,TRBD2,TRBJ2-1,NA,CASSFPGTSGNNEQFF,TGTGCCAGCAGTTTCCCCGGGACTAGCGGCAACAATGAGCAGTTCTTC
TRBV9,NA,TRBJ2-4,NA,CASSPSLAKNIQYF,TGTGCCAGCAGCCCCTCTTTAGCCAAAAACATTCAGTACTTC
TRBV27,TRBD2,TRBJ2-7,NA,CASSETYSGSHYEQYF,TGTGCCAGCAGTGAGACCTACAGCGGGAGCCACTACGAGCAGTACTTC
TRBV5-4,TRBD2,TRBJ2-5,NA,CASSSQLGTSGVGEETQYF,TGTGCCAGCAGCTCCCAACTCGGGACTAGCGGGGTTGGGGAAGAGACCCAGTACTTC
TRBV11-3,TRBD1,TRBJ2-2,NA,CASSFGTGGDTGELFF,TGTGCCAGCAGCTTCGGGACAGGGGGAGACACCGGGGAGCTGTTTTTT
TRBV2,TRBD2,TRBJ2-1,NA,CASRLAGVRNEQFF,TGTGCCAGCAGGCTAGCGGGAGTTAGGAATGAGCAGTTCTTC
TRBV5-5,NA,TRBJ1-5,once,CASSLTGLDQPQHF,TGTGCCAGCAGCTTGACAGGGCTGGATCAGCCCCAGCATTTT
TRBV27,TRBD1,TRBJ2-3,NA,CASSQSNRGTSGTQYF,TGTGCCAGCAGTCAATCAAACAGGGGAACATCGGGCACGCAGTATTTT
TRBV30,NA,TRBJ2-7,many,CAWTRGTESYEQYF,TGTGCCTGGACCCGGGGGACCGAATCCTACGAGCAGTACTTC
TRBV19,NA,TRBJ2-5,NA,CASSSQGMETQYF,TGTGCCAGTAGCTCGCAGGGGATGGAGACCCAGTACTTC
TRBV6-1,NA,TRBJ2-3,NA,CASSGGRGGSTDTQYF,TGTGCCAGCAGTGGGGGCAGAGGCGGAAGCACAGATACGCAGTATTTT
TRBV7-6,NA,TRBJ2-7,few,CASSLVGADSYEQYF,TGTGCCAGCAGCTTAGTGGGGGCGGACAGCTACGAGCAGTACTTC
TRBV6-2/TRBV6-3,TRBD2,TRBJ2-3,once,CASSLAGGPGLTQYF,TGTGCCAGCAGTTTAGCGGGAGGACCAGGCCTTACGCAGTATTTT
TRBV14,NA,TRBJ2-5,NA,CASSLGIKRSLQETQYF,TGTGCCAGCAGCCTCGGGATTAAGCGGAGCCTTCAAGAGACCCAGTACTTC
TRBV27,TRBD1,TRBJ2-3,few,CASSRGQVYTDTQYF,TGTGCCAGCAGTCGGGGACAGGTTTACACAGATACGCAGTATTTT
TRBV28,NA,TRBJ2-7,NA,CASCRTDGSYEQYF,TGTGCCAGCTGCAGGACAGACGGCTCCTACGAGCAGTACTTC
TRBV7-2,TRBD1,TRBJ2-7,NA,CASSLDFGTGGYEQYF,TGTGCCAGCAGCTTAGATTTTGGGACAGGGGGATACGAGCAGTACTTC
TRBV15,TRBD1,TRBJ1-1,NA,CATSSRQGYTEAFF,TGTGCCACCAGCAGTAGACAGGGTTACACTGAAGCTTTCTTT
TRBV7-9,TRBD1,TRBJ1-2,NA,CASSLARDRVKFGYTF,TGTGCCAGCAGCTTAGCCCGGGACAGGGTTAAATTTGGCTACACCTTC
TRBV24-1,NA,TRBJ1-2,NA,CATSDSGDYGYTF,TGTGCCACCAGTGATTCAGGGGACTATGGCTACACCTTC
TRBV30,NA,TRBJ2-7,NA,CAWGGWGQKYEQYF,TGTGCCTGGGGTGGTTGGGGACAAAAATACGAGCAGTACTTC
TRBV27,NA,TRBJ1-2,NA,CASSRDNYGYTF,TGTGCCAGCAGCCGGGACAATTATGGCTACACCTTC
TRBV15,TRBD2,TRBJ2-3,NA,CATSRGTSGRITDTQYF,TGTGCCACCAGCAGAGGGACTAGCGGGAGGATAACAGATACGCAGTATTTT
TRBV6-5,NA,TRBJ2-5,NA,CASSYFQGSLETQYF,TGTGCCAGCAGTTACTTTCAGGGGTCGTTGGAGACCCAGTACTTC
TRBV21-1,NA,TRBJ2-1,once,CASSKGLAGGTGQFF,TGTGCCAGCAGCAAGGGACTAGCGGGAGGTACGGGGCAGTTCTTC
TRBV6-1,NA,TRBJ1-2,NA,CASSEKGARGYTF,TGTGCCAGCAGTGAAAAAGGGGCGCGGGGCTACACCTTC
TRBV7-9,TRBD1,TRBJ1-2,NA,CASSLDRGRDGYTF,TGTGCCAGCAGCTTGGACAGGGGGCGAGATGGCTACACCTTC
TRBV19,TRBD1,TRBJ2-4,NA,CASNKGAGNIQYF,TGTGCCAGTAATAAGGGGGCAGGAAACATTCAGTACTTC
TRBV7-8,NA,TRBJ1-5,NA,CASSLGLNQPQHF,TGTGCCAGCAGCTTAGGGCTCAATCAGCCCCAGCATTTT
TRBV5-5,TRBD2,TRBJ2-7,once,CASSQSSSGRAVYEQYF,TGTGCCAGCAGCCAATCATCTAGCGGGAGGGCCGTCTACGAGCAGTACTTC
TRBV11-2,NA,TRBJ1-3,NA,CASSLKGNTIYF,TGTGCCAGCAGCTTAAAGGGGAACACCATATATTTT
TRBV9,NA,TRBJ2-1,NA,CASSVVDSPYNEQFF,TGTGCCAGCAGCGTAGTGGACAGTCCGTACAATGAGCAGTTCTTC
TRBV18,NA,TRBJ2-1,NA,CASSPGQGNEQFF,TGTGCCAGCTCACCGGGACAAGGGAATGAGCAGTTCTTC
TRBV4-1,NA,TRBJ2-1,NA,CASSQPRSAKRFF,TGCGCCAGCAGCCAGCCTCGGTCTGCCAAACGCTTCTTC
TRBV30,TRBD1,TRBJ2-5,NA,CAWSADRGQTQYF,TGTGCCTGGAGCGCGGACAGGGGTCAGACCCAGTACTTC
TRBV9,NA,TRBJ1-1,few,CASSVTGSDPVGAFF,TGTGCCAGCAGCGTGACTGGGTCGGATCCAGTAGGAGCTTTCTTT
TRBV5-1,NA,TRBJ1-1,NA,CASRSGRGEAFF,TGCGCCAGCAGATCCGGACGGGGGGAAGCTTTCTTT
TRBV23-1,NA,TRBJ2-1,NA,CASSQSTGNSYNEQFF,TGCGCCAGCAGTCAATCCACGGGAAACTCCTACAATGAGCAGTTCTTC
TRBV30,TRBD2,TRBJ2-1,NA,CAWSELAGYNEQFF,TGTGCCTGGAGTGAACTAGCGGGGTACAATGAGCAGTTCTTC
TRBV6-5,TRBD2,TRBJ2-3,few,CASSYSLAALTDTQYF,TGTGCCAGCAGTTACTCCCTAGCGGCCCTCACAGATACGCAGTATTTT
TRBV29-1,TRBD2,TRBJ2-1,NA,CSVGAFGRGNEQFF,TGCAGCGTGGGGGCTTTCGGGAGGGGCAATGAGCAGTTCTTC
TRBV7-9,NA,TRBJ2-5,NA,CASSPRTNETQYF,TGTGCCAGCAGCCCTAGGACTAACGAGACCCAGTACTTC
TRBV19,NA,TRBJ2-7,once,CASSSLLGSDSYEQYF,TGTGCCAGTAGTTCTCTCCTCGGGAGCGATTCCTACGAGCAGTACTTC
TRBV7-2,NA,TRBJ2-7,once,CASSLVQGTYEQYF,TGTGCCAGCAGCTTAGTGCAGGGTACCTACGAGCAGTACTTC
TRBV3-1/TRBV3-2,TRBD1,TRBJ1-5,NA,CASSQGIGTGFGPQHF,TGTGCCAGCAGCCAGGGCATTGGGACAGGGTTTGGGCCCCAGCATTTT
TRBV19,TRBD2,TRBJ2-3,NA,CATKRLAVSTDTQYF,TGTGCCACCAAAAGGCTAGCGGTGTCCACAGATACGCAGTATTTT
TRBV6-4,TRBD1,TRBJ1-5,few,CASSPTGTGECNQPQHF,TGTGCCAGCAGCCCCACCGGGACAGGGGAGTGCAATCAGCCCCAGCATTTT
TRBV7-8,TRBD1,TRBJ1-5,NA,CASSPMGQDNQPQHF,TGTGCCAGCAGCCCGATGGGACAGGACAATCAGCCCCAGCATTTT
TRBV7-8,TRBD1,TRBJ2-7,NA,CASSLTRGDRVYEQYF,TGTGCCAGCAGCTTAACGCGAGGGGACAGGGTTTACGAGCAGTACTTC
TRBV6-5,NA,TRBJ1-2,NA,CASSMHSYGYTF,TGTGCCAGCAGTATGCACAGCTATGGCTACACCTTC
TRBV20-1,NA,TRBJ2-7,NA,CSVKGDWGEYF,TGCAGTGTGAAAGGAGATTGGGGGGAGTACTTC
TRBV20-1,TRBD1,TRBJ2-1,once,CSASFSGGNEQFF,TGCAGTGCTAGTTTTTCAGGGGGCAATGAGCAGTTCTTC
TRBV6-2/TRBV6-3,TRBD2,TRBJ2-1,NA,CASSFLAGLYNEQFF,TGTGCCAGCAGTTTCCTAGCGGGGCTCTACAATGAGCAGTTCTTC
TRBV2,NA,TRBJ1-3,NA,CASRSAGNTIYF,TGTGCCAGCAGGTCTGCTGGAAACACCATATATTTT
TRBV7-2,NA,TRBJ2-7,NA,CASSLGRQAYEQYF,TGTGCCAGCAGCTTAGGTAGACAGGCCTACGAGCAGTACTTC
TRBV7-8,NA,TRBJ2-2,NA,CASTLEGPITGELFF,TGTGCCAGCACCCTGGAGGGCCCAATCACCGGGGAGCTGTTTTTT
TRBV4-1,TRBD2,TRBJ2-7,few,CASSQAAWGLVPYEQYF,TGCGCCAGCAGCCAAGCGGCTTGGGGACTAGTACCCTACGAGCAGTACTTC
TRBV7-2,TRBD2,TRBJ2-3,NA,CASRTSGRARGDTQYF,TGTGCCAGCAGAACCAGCGGGAGGGCCCGGGGGGATACGCAGTATTTT
TRBV19,TRBD1,TRBJ2-5,NA,CASSKRDRETQYF,TGTGCCAGTAGTAAACGGGACAGAGAGACCCAGTACTTC